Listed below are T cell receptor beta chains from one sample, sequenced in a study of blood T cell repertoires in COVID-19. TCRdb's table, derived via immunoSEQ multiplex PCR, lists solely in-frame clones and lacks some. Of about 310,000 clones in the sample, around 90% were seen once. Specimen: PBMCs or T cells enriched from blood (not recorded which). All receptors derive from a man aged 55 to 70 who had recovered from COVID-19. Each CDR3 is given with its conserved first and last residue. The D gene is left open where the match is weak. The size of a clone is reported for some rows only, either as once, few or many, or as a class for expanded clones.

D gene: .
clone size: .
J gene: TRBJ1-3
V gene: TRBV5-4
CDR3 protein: CASSPEQGGNTIYF
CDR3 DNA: TGTGCCAGCAGTCCGGAGCAGGGTGGAAACACCATATATTTT

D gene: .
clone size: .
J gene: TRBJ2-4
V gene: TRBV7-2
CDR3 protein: CASSLGAGGVNIQYF
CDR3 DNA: TGTGCCAGCAGCTTGGGAGCGGGCGGGGTGAACATTCAGTACTTC

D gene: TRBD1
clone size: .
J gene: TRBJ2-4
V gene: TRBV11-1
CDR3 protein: CASSPDRVTKNIQYF
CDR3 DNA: TGTGCCAGCAGCCCGGACAGGGTAACCAAAAACATTCAGTACTTC

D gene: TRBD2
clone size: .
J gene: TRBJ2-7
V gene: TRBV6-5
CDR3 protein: CASSYAGLEGYEQYF
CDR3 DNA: TGTGCCAGCAGTTACGCTGGACTAGAGGGCTACGAGCAGTACTTC

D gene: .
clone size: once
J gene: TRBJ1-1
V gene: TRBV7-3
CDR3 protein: CASSLNSGNTEAFF
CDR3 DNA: TGTGCCAGCAGCTTAAACAGCGGGAACACTGAAGCTTTCTTT

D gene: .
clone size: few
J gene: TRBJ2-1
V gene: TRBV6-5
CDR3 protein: CASSHRDISYNEQFF
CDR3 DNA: TGTGCCAGCAGTCACCGGGACATCTCCTACAATGAGCAGTTCTTC

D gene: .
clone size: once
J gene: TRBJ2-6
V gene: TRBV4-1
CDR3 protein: CASSQDYRGTGANVLTF
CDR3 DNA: TGCGCCAGCAGCCAAGATTACCGGGGGACTGGGGCCAACGTCCTGACTTTC

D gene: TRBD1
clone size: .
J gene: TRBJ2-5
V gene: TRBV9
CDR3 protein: CASSVTGAKTQYF
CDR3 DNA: TGTGCCAGCAGCGTAACAGGGGCGAAGACCCAGTACTTC

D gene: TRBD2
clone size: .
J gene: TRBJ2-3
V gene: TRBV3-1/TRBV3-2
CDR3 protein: CASSLMGLAESTDTQYF
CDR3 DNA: TGTGCCAGCAGCCTCATGGGACTAGCGGAGAGCACAGATACGCAGTATTTT

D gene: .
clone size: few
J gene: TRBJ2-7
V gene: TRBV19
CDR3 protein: CASSTQRSYEQYF
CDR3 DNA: TGTGCCAGTAGTACCCAGCGCTCCTACGAGCAGTACTTC

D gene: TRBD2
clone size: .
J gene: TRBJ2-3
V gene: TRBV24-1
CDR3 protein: CATSENSGKKDTQYF
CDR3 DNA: TGTGCCACCAGTGAAAATAGCGGGAAGAAAGATACGCAGTATTTT

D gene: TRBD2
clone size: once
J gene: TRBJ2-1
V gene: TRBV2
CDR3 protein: CASSGRGLAETYNEQFF
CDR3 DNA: TGTGCCAGCAGTGGGCGAGGACTAGCGGAAACCTACAATGAGCAGTTCTTC

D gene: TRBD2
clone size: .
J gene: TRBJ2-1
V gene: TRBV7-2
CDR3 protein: CASSHRTSGRAHNEQFF
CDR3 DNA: TGTGCCAGCAGCCATAGGACTAGCGGGAGGGCCCACAATGAGCAGTTCTTC

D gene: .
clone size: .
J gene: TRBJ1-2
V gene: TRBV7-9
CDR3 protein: CASSLGDYGYTF
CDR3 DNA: TGTGCCAGCAGCTTAGGAGACTATGGCTACACCTTC

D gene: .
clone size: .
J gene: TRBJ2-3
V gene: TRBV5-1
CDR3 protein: CASSPQSTDTQYF
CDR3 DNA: TGCGCCAGCAGCCCCCAGAGCACAGATACGCAGTATTTT

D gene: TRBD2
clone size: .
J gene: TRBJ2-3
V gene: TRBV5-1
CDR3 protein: CASSLPSGRVGDTQYF
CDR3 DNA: TGCGCCAGCAGCTTACCTAGCGGGAGGGTTGGAGATACGCAGTATTTT

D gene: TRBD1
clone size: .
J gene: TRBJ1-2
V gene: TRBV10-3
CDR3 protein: CAISEQGRDGYTF
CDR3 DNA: TGTGCCATCAGTGAACAGGGGAGAGATGGCTACACCTTC

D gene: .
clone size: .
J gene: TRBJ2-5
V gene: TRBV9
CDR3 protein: CASSVGLQETQYF
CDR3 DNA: TGTGCCAGCAGCGTAGGACTCCAAGAGACCCAGTACTTC

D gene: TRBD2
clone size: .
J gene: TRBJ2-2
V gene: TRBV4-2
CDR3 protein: CASSRREGSNTGELFF
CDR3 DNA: TGTGCCAGCAGCCGAAGGGAGGGGTCGAACACCGGGGAGCTGTTTTTT

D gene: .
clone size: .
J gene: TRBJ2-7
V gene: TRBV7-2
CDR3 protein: CASSLVGTYEQYF
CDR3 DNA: TGTGCCAGCAGCTTAGTCGGGACCTACGAGCAGTACTTC

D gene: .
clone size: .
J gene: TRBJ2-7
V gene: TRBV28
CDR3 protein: CASSLQGPGKNYEQYF
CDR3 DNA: TGTGCCAGCAGTCTCCAAGGCCCAGGGAAGAACTACGAGCAGTACTTC

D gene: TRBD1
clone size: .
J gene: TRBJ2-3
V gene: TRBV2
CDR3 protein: CASSGQGYSTDTQYF
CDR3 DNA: TGTGCCAGCAGCGGACAGGGGTATAGCACAGATACGCAGTATTTT

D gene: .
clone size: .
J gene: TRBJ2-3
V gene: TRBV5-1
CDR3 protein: CASSLLAYADTQYF
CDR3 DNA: TGCGCCAGCAGCTTGTTAGCGTATGCAGATACGCAGTATTTT

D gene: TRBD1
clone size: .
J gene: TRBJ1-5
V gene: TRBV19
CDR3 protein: CASSIVAGGDQPQHF
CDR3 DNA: TGTGCCAGTAGTATTGTTGCAGGGGGCGATCAGCCCCAGCATTTT

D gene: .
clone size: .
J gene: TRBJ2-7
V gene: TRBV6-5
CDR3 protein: CASTMDNGVEQYF
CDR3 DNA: TGTGCCAGCACCATGGACAACGGAGTTGAGCAGTACTTC

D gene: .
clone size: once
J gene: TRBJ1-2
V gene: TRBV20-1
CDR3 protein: CSAPKVGDYTF
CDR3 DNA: TGCAGTGCGCCGAAGGTCGGGGACTACACCTTC

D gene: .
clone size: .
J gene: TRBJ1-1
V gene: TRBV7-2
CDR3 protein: CASSPQGFTNTEAFF
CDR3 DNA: TGTGCCAGCAGCCCCCAGGGTTTTACGAACACTGAAGCTTTCTTT

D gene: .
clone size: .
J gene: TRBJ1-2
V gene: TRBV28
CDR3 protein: CASSWEGGSLYGYTF
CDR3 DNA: TGTGCCAGCAGTTGGGAGGGCGGCAGCCTCTATGGCTACACCTTC

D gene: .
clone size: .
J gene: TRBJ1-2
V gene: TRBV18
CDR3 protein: CASSLPLANYGYTF
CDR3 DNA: TGTGCCAGCTCACTGCCTTTAGCTAACTATGGCTACACCTTC

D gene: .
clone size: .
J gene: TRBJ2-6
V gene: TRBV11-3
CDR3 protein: CASSFRAPGGANVLTF
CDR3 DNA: TGTGCCAGCAGCTTTCGGGCCCCGGGAGGGGCCAACGTCCTGACTTTC

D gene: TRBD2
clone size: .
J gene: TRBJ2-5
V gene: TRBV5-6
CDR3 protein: CASSLPGLAGDQETQYF
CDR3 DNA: TGTGCCAGCAGCCTCCCGGGACTAGCGGGAGACCAAGAGACCCAGTACTTC

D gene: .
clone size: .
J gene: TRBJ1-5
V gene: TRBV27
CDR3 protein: CASSPVGRRDQPQHF
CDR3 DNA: TGTGCCAGCAGCCCTGTGGGCAGAAGAGATCAGCCCCAGCATTTT

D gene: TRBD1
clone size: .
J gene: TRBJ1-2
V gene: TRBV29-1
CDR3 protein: CSVPAGGDYGYTF
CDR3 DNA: TGCAGCGTGCCGGCAGGGGGCGACTATGGCTACACCTTC

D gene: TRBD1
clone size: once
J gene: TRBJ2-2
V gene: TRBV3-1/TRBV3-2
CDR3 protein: CASKKGTGGTGELFF
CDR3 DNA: TGTGCCAGCAAAAAAGGGACAGGGGGCACCGGGGAGCTGTTTTTT

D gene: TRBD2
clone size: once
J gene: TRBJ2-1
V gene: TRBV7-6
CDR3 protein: CASSSLGLAGSSSYNEQFF
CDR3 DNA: TGTGCCAGCAGCTCCTTGGGACTAGCGGGATCGAGCTCCTACAATGAGCAGTTCTTC

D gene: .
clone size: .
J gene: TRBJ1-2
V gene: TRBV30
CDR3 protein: CACPPRSSSSYGYTF
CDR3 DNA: TGTGCCTGCCCCCCGCGGTCCTCTAGTTCCTATGGCTACACCTTC

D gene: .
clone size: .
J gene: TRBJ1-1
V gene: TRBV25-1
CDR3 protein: CASSVTGTTEAFF
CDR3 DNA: TGTGCCAGCAGCGTCACGGGGACAACTGAAGCTTTCTTT

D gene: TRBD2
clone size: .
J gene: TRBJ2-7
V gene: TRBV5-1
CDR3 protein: CASSLERLAGAYSYEQYF
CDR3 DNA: TGCGCCAGCAGCTTGGAGAGACTAGCGGGAGCCTACTCCTACGAGCAGTACTTC

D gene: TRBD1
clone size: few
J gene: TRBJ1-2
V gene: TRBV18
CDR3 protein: CASSPPGQGLSNYGYTF
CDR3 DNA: TGTGCCAGCTCACCACCGGGACAGGGACTATCTAACTATGGCTACACCTTC

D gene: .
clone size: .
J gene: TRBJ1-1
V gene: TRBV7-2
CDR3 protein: CASTQGGSNTEAFF
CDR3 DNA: TGTGCCAGCACCCAGGGTGGCAGCAACACTGAAGCTTTCTTT

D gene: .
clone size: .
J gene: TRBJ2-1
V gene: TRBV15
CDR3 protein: CATSRGSPVRLNEQFF
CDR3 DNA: TGTGCCACCAGCAGAGGGAGCCCCGTGAGGCTCAATGAGCAGTTCTTC

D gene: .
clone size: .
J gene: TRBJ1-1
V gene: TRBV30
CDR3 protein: CAWTRQYTEAFF
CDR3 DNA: TGTGCCTGGACCCGACAGTACACTGAAGCTTTCTTT

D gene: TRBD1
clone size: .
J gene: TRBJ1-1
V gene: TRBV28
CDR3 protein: CASSSTGANTEAFF
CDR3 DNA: TGTGCCAGCAGTTCAACAGGGGCGAACACTGAAGCTTTCTTT

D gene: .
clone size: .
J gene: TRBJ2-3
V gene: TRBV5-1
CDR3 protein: CASSSGEVTDTQYF
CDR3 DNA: TGCGCCAGCAGTTCGGGAGAAGTTACAGATACGCAGTATTTT

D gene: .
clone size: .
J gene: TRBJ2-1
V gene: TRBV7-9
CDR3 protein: CASSSTSGEQFF
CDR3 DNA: TGTGCCAGCAGCTCGACTTCGGGTGAGCAGTTCTTC

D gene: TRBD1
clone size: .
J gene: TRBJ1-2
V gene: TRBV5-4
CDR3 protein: CASSKRDSRYTF
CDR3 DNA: TGTGCCAGCAGCAAAAGGGACAGCCGCTACACCTTC

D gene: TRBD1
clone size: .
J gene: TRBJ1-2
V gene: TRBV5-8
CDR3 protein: CASSPGTDTNYGYTF
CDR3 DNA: TGTGCCAGCAGCCCCGGGACAGATACTAACTATGGCTACACCTTC

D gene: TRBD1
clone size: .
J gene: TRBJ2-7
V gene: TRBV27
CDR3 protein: CASSSYETRDRDYEQYF
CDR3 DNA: TGTGCCAGCAGTTCATACGAGACCCGGGACAGGGACTACGAGCAGTACTTC

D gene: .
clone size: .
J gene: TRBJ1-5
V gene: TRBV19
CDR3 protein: CASSTRDIYQPQHF
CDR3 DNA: TGTGCCAGTAGTACCCGGGACATCTATCAGCCCCAGCATTTT

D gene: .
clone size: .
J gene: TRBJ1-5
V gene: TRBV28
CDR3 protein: CASSLNFRDNQPQHF
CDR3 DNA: TGTGCCAGCAGTTTAAACTTCCGAGACAATCAGCCCCAGCATTTT

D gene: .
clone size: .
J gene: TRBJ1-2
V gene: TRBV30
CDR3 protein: CAWRGRANYGYTF
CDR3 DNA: TGTGCCTGGAGGGGCAGGGCGAACTATGGCTACACCTTC

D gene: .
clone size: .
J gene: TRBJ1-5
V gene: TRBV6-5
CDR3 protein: CASSYRGSQPQHF
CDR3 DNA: TGTGCCAGCAGTTACCGGGGGAGTCAGCCCCAGCATTTT

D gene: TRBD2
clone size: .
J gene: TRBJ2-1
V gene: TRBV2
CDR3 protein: CASAGASGSFNEQFF
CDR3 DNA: TGTGCCAGCGCGGGGGCTAGCGGGAGTTTCAATGAGCAGTTCTTC